This TCR beta chain was identified in a study of T cell responses to AZD1222 COVID-19 vaccine (dated by TCRdb to the early 2020s). Notes on the research overall: A total of roughly 240 trial participants underwent TCR sequencing, of whom 207 received two doses of AZD1222 and roughly 25 received two doses of the MenACWY control vaccine. Enrollment into the trials was organized by age into subgroups of 18-55, 56-69 and 70-plus years, and those subgroups contained roughly 150, 30 and 60 TCR-sequenced participants, respectively.

Taken with the paper, the label for time point translates to: about 28 days (+/-7) after the second vaccine dose. Because spike-specific TCR depth and breadth did not differ between the two schedules, AZD1222 recipients who got a second dose at roughly 4 weeks were pooled with those who got a second dose at roughly 12 weeks. Samples from vaccinated people were obtained from the UK trials COV001 and COV002, which included a single-blind randomized controlled phase 2/3 trial of AZD1222 (ChAdOx1 nCoV-19) in healthy adults. For TCRbeta chain sequencing, PBMC samples were collected from trial participants at day 0 and at day 28 after the second dose. The CDR3 regions of human TCRbeta chains were analyzed by immunosequencing. Concerning the study's data processing: Repertoire TCRs were checked for matches against a reference library of SARS-CoV-2-specific TCRs that had been generated using the MIRA antigen-specificity platform. Breadth was defined as the fraction of unique TCRs that were SARS-CoV-2-associated. Depth was defined as the fraction of total T cells that were SARS-CoV-2-associated. Using the MIRA data, each spike-specific TCR was mapped to the spike region that the TCR reacts to and placed in a CD4 or CD8 class. Log10-transformed breadth and depth values were compared by one-way ANOVA with Sidak's multiple comparisons tests. TCRdb carries this immuneACCESS record with in-frame sequences only. Its versions omit some clonotypes, under half of them owing to an unresolved V gene in the studies checked, with the rest unexplained. That table supplies the V and J calls and clone size; D and trimming were determined from the DNA. The table for this sample lists about 140,000 clones; more than 85% of them were counted only once. Approximately 4% of the sample is taken by the ten largest.

What the work shows at the level of the full study, not this receptor alone: CD4 TCRs associated with the vaccine covered the entire spike protein, and the dominant responses were in regions 160-218 and 743-854. Conclusions about previously exposed vaccinees are limited because only six or seven AZD1222 recipients were SARS-CoV-2 seropositive at baseline. Reportedly, almost half of the unique spike-specific TCRs recognized epitopes lying outside the regions that are mutated in the B.1.351 and B.1.1.7 variants. Most participants were white British and females outnumbered males, and the authors suggested that clonal diversity may have been underestimated. The 56-69-year group was small, and its depth increase did not reach significance, likely because of low power. Because no day 14 peak-response samples were available, repertoires were characterized only after the peak T cell response. Spike-specific TCR breadth and depth rose significantly after two AZD1222 doses compared with day 0 and with MenACWY recipients.

Concerning this clone itself: Its cognate antigen has yet to be identified. No clone much larger than this one lies a single base away; base qualities are absent.

Taken from the germline V gene (reference sequence), the CDR1 and CDR2 loops are SEHNR and FQNEAQ. V was cut back by 6 bases and J by 2 bases, leaving a gap of 14 bases between them. The CDR3, from cysteine to phenylalanine, totals 15 residues. Solely the CDR3 DNA is kept, with 45 bases framed from the first base. Recombination connected TRBV7-9 to TRBJ2-1; TRBD1 might be the D gene, on 6 matching bases. The sample here was peripheral blood, taken 28 days after the second AZD1222 dose. The TCR was taken from an adult who received the AZD1222 COVID-19 vaccine. DNA sequence: TGTGCCAGCAGGCCAACAGGGTCCACCTACAATGAGCAGTTCTTC. Its coded protein is CASRPTGSTYNEQFF. With the rest looked up from the reference TRBV7-9 and TRBJ2-1 genes rather than sequenced, the full variable domain is DTGVSQNPRHKITKRGQNVTFRCDPISEHNRLYWYRQTLGQGPEFLTYFQNEAQLEKSRLLSDRFSAERPKGSFSTLEIQRTEQGDSAMYLCASRPTGSTYNEQFFGPGTRLTVL.